This record covers a single TCR beta chain. The data are from a study of T cell repertoires in cytomegalovirus infection. One entry per CDR3 protein, called by TCRdb with MiXCR from the reads. The profile shows over 250,000 distinct CDR3 sequences, around 25% of them singletons. The TCR originated in a human donor in good health (CMV status not recorded). Some clones in this sample may be carry-over from other donors' samples. Sequenced input: PBMCs.

CDR3 DNA: TGCAGCGTTGAATTTTCTTGGGTCAGGGGGCACGAGCAGTACTTC. Encoded protein: CSVEFSWVRGHEQYF. The chain combines TRBV29-1 with TRBJ2-7; 8 bases agree with TRBD1. V gave up 2 bases and J gave up 5 bases; unmatched junction bases: 11. CDR1 is SQVTM and CDR2 is ANQGSEA in the germline V gene. This CDR3 has 15 residues.